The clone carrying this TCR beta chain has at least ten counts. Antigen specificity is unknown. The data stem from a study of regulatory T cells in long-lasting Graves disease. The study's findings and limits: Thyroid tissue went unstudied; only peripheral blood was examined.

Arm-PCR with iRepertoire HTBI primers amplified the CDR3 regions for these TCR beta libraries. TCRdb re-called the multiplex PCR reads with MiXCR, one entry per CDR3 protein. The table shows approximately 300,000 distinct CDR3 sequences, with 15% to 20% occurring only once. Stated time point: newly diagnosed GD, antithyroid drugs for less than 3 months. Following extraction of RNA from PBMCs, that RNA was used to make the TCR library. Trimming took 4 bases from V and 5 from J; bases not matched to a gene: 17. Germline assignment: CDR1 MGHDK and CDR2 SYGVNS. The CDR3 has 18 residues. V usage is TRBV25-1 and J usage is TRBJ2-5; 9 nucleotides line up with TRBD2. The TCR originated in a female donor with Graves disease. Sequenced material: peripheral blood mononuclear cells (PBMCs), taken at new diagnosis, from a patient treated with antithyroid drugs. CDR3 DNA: TGTGCCAGCAGTGCGGGGTTAGCCACCTCTAGCGGGATCGAGACCCAGTACTTC. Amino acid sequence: CASSAGLATSSGIETQYF.